This record covers a single T cell receptor (beta chain). J gave up 4 bases and V 6 bases, and 6 bases lay outside the gene matches. CDR1 is SQVTM and CDR2 is ANQGSEA in the germline V gene. The CDR3 contains 13 residues. Using immunoSEQ multiplex PCR, the repertoire was profiled, and TCRdb retains in-frame clones only, with some absent. The top ten hold about 9.4% of the sample, which has some 160,000 clones, approximately 87% seen once. The source of the sample is a study of blood T cell repertoires in COVID-19. This sequence was found in a woman between 65 and 79 years old with COVID-19, enrolled during active disease. The genes are TRBV29-1 and TRBJ1-1; 9 bases are shared with TRBD1. Sequencing input: peripheral blood. CDR3 nucleotide sequence: TGCAGCGTAACAGGGGGCCGGGGCACTGAAGCTTTCTTT. This sequence encodes CSVTGGRGTEAFF.